Each of the 12 T cell receptor beta chains below was sequenced from the same sample in a study of shared clonotypes between healthy human individuals. The data were produced by immunoSEQ multiplex PCR, yet TCRdb's version contains in-frame clones alone and is incomplete. The sample contains about 600,000 clones, approximately 97% of which appear only once. Material for sequencing was naive CD4+ T cells sorted from blood. Regarding subset: CD45RA+ positively selected. The receptors derive from a woman in her 30s in good health.

The chain has TRBV14 and TRBJ1-2; D not resolved. Per the germline V gene, CDR1 is SGHDN and CDR2 is FVKESK. The CDR3 contains 16 residues. Trimming removed 1 base at V and 4 bases at J, with 16 bases between. For the CDR3, the DNA is TGTGCCAGCAGCCAAGTTCCCGGTCCTACTGGCTATGGCTACACCTTC. Translated, it gives CASSQVPGPTGYGYTF.

This chain uses TRBV10-3 with TRBJ2-2; 13 nucleotides agree with TRBD2. The CDR3 is 18 amino acids. Trimming took 0 bases from V and 5 from J; bases not matched to a gene: 6. Germline assignment: CDR1 ENHRY and CDR2 SYGVKD. The DNA for the CDR3 is TGTGCCATCAGTGAGTCCGGGACTAGCGGGATCGGGACCGGGGAGCTGTTTTTT. Residues: CAISESGTSGIGTGELFF.

V usage is TRBV7-6 and J usage is TRBJ2-2; 8 nucleotides line up with TRBD1. Germline CDR1 reads SGHVS; CDR2 reads FNYEAQ. There are 16 residues in the CDR3. V was pared by 5 bases and J by 1 base, with 6 bases of the junction left unmatched. CDR3 sequence (DNA): TGTGCCAGCAGCCGCGGGACAGGTCAGAACACCGGGGAGCTGTTTTTT. Residues: CASSRGTGQNTGELFF.

The rearrangement joins TRBV18 to TRBJ1-2; no firm D call. CDR1 and CDR2 from the germline V gene are KGHSH and LQKENI. There are 14 residues in the CDR3. V was trimmed by 2 bases and J by 4 bases, leaving 11 bases between them. The CDR3 DNA sequence: TGTGCCAGCTCACCATACGACGAGCTCTATGGCTACACCTTC. Its protein is CASSPYDELYGYTF.

The V gene is TRBV9, the J gene TRBJ2-3; the D is unclear. This CDR3 spans 15 amino acids. CDR1 SGDLS and CDR2 YYNGEE come from the germline V gene. Trimming took off 0 bases at V and 5 bases at J, with 13 bases between the two ends. CDR3 nucleotides: TGTGCCAGCAGCGTAGGGGGTAGGCAGATAGATACGCAGTATTTT. Its protein product is CASSVGGRQIDTQYF.

V is TRBV4-2 and J is TRBJ1-1, with a tentative D call TRBD1 (5 bases). Germline V gene lookup returns CDR1 LGHNA and CDR2 YNFKEQ. This CDR3 comprises 14 residues. The V end was cut by 5 bases, the J end by 6 bases, with 16 bases between. CDR3 sequence (DNA): TGTGCCAGCAGCTTTACGGGCCAGGGCGCTGAAGCTTTCTTT. Translation: CASSFTGQGAEAFF.

The rearrangement links TRBV10-3 to TRBJ2-2; no definite D call. Per germline, CDR1 ENHRY and CDR2 SYGVKD. There are 12 residues in the CDR3. Between the trimmed V and J ends, which lost 5 bases and 5 bases, there was a span of 6 bases. The CDR3 region has the DNA TGTGCCATCAGTTCTCAGACCGGGGAGCTGTTTTTT. Protein sequence: CAISSQTGELFF.

The chain links TRBV6-1 to TRBJ1-2, with D possibly matching TRBD1 (5 bases). Germline V lookup: CDR1 MNHNS, CDR2 SASEGT. V was trimmed by 5 bases and J by 4 bases, leaving 14 bases between them. This CDR3 region has 14 residues. The CDR3 here is CASSKGTGAYGYTF. As DNA, the CDR3 is TGTGCCAGCAGTAAAGGCACAGGCGCCTATGGCTACACCTTC.

The chain has TRBV4-1 and TRBJ1-5; TRBD1 is a possible D gene (5 bases). The length of the CDR3 is 15 residues. V shed 1 base and J shed 3 bases, with 10 bases lying between them. CDR1 and CDR2 from the germline V gene are MGHRA and YSYEKL. The chain's CDR3 is CASSQGGVNNQPQHF. The DNA of the CDR3 is TGCGCCAGCAGCCAAGGAGGGGTCAACAATCAGCCCCAGCATTTT.

This clone came up once. The rearrangement uses TRBV25-1 and TRBJ2-7; TRBD1 matches at 9 bases. The V and J ends lost 1 base and 2 bases, in that order; junction bases with no gene match: 3. Germline lookup yields CDR1 MGHDK and CDR2 SYGVNS. The length of the CDR3 is 15 residues. The CDR3 region is CASSESRTGAYEQYF. The DNA of the CDR3 is TGTGCCAGCAGTGAATCCAGGACAGGGGCCTACGAGCAGTACTTC.

The CDR3 DNA is TGTGCCAGCAGTTTAACTAGCGGGATCGTCTACGAGCAGTACTTC. Its protein is CASSLTSGIVYEQYF. This chain uses TRBV2 with TRBJ2-7; 10 positions agree with TRBD2. After removal of 5 bases from V and 3 bases from J, the junction contained 7 bases not matched to a gene. CDR1 and CDR2 (germline): SNHLY, FYNNEI. The CDR3 covers 15 residues.

CDR3 amino acids: CASRKYIGQGGTGELFF. The CDR3 coding sequence is TGTGCCAGCAGGAAGTATATAGGGCAAGGCGGGACCGGGGAGCTGTTTTTT. The V call is TRBV7-2, the J call TRBJ2-2; perhaps TRBD2 as D (5 bases). The CDR3 spans 17 residues. CDR1 SGHTA and CDR2 FQGNSA come from the germline V gene. Deletions cut 6 bases from V and 5 bases from J, with 22 bases between.